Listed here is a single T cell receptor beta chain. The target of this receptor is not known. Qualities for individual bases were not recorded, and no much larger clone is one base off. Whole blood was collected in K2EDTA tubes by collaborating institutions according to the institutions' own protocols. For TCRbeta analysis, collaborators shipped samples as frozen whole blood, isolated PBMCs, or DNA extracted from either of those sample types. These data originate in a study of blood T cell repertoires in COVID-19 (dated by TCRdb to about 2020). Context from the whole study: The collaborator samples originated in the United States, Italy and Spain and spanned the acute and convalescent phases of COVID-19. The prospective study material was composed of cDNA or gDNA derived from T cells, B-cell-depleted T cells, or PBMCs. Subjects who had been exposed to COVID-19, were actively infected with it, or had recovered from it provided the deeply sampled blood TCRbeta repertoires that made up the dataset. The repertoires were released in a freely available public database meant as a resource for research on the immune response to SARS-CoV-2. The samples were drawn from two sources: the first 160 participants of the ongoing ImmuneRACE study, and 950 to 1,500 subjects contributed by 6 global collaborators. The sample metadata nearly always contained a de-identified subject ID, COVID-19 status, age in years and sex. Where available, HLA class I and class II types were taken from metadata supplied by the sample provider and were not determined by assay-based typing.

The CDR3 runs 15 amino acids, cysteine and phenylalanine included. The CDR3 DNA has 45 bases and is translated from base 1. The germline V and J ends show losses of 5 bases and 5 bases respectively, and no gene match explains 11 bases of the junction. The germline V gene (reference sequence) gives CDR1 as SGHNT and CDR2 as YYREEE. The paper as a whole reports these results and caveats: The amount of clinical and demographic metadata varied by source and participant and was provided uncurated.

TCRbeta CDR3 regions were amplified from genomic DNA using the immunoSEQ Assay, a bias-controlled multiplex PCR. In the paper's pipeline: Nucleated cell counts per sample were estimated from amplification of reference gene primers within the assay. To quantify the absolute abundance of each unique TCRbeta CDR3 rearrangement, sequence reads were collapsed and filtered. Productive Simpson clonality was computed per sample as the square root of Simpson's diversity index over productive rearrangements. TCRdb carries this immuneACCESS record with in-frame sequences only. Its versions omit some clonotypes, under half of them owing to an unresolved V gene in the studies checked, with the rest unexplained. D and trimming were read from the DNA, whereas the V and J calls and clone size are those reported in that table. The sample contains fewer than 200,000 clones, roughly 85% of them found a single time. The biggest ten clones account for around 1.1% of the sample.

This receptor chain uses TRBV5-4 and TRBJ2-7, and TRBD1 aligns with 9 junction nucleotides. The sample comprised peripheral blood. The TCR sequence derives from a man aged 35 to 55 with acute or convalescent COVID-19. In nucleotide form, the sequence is TGTGCCAGCAGTTCGGGCCGGGACAGGGACGACGAGCAGTACTTC. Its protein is CASSSGRDRDDEQYF.